One sample yielded the 7 T cell receptor beta chains listed below, sequenced in a study of cytomegalovirus exposure and HLA in healthy donors. The study ran its PCR with 60 Vbeta and 13 Jbeta primers. Method: immunoSEQ multiplex PCR; TCRdb's copy keeps in-frame clones and lacks some. The table has under 200,000 clones, roughly 82% seen once. The sequencing input was PBMCs. These receptors were obtained from a woman aged 50 to 60 in good health and CMV-seronegative.

The chain has TRBV19 and TRBJ2-5; the match to TRBD2 covers 13 bases. CDR3 length equals 14 residues. V gave up 10 bases and J gave up 4 bases; unmatched junction bases: 6. Germline assignment: CDR1 LNHDA and CDR2 SQIVND (reference sequence). The CDR3 sequence is CATGLAGDGETQYF. In DNA form, the CDR3 reads TGTGCCACCGGACTAGCGGGGGACGGAGAGACCCAGTACTTC.

The genes are TRBV27 and TRBJ2-1; D gene unclear. CDR1 is MNHEY, CDR2 SMNVEV, per germline (reference sequence). Trimming removed 4 bases from V and 9 bases from J, with 7 bases in between. The CDR3 contains 11 residues. CDR3 coding DNA: TGTGCCAGCAGTTATGCGAGTGAGCAGTTCTTC. Translation gives CASSYASEQFF.

The chain links TRBV2 to TRBJ2-2; 7 bases are a match to TRBD2. From germline, CDR1 is SNHLY and CDR2 FYNNEI. J gave up 5 bases and V 2 bases, and 8 bases lay outside the gene matches. The CDR3 length is 16 residues. CDR3 DNA: TGTGCCAGCAGTGAACGGCTATTCGGGGGGACCGGGGAGCTGTTTTTT. This sequence encodes CASSERLFGGTGELFF. The whole variable domain, remainder taken from reference TRBV2 and TRBJ2-2, is EPEVTQTPSHQVTQMGQEVILRCVPISNHLYFYWYRQILGQKVEFLVSFYNNEISEKSEIFDDQFSVERPDGSNFTLKIRSTKLEDSAMYFCASSERLFGGTGELFFGEGSRLTVL.

This clone was counted once. This same CDR3 is encoded by further DNA sequences in the sample. The chain carries TRBV9 and TRBJ1-2; D remains unclear. The CDR3 sequence is 12 residues long. Germline assignment: CDR1 SGDLS and CDR2 YYNGEE. Trimming cost V 3 bases and J 4 bases, with 7 bases left between them. Written as DNA, the CDR3 is TGTGCCAGCAGCGACCGGGGCTATGGCTACACCTTC. Translation: CASSDRGYGYTF.

There are a few counts of this clone. The genes are TRBV11-1 and TRBJ2-5; 11 nucleotides align to TRBD2. CDR1 is SGHAT and CDR2 is FQDESV in the germline V gene (reference sequence). Trimming removed 7 bases from V and 5 bases from J; junction bases left unmatched: 15. The CDR3 is 17 amino acids. The CDR3 reads CASTTGIAGGPWETQYF. CDR3 coding DNA: TGTGCCAGCACCACCGGGATAGCGGGAGGGCCTTGGGAGACCCAGTACTTC.

The rearrangement links TRBV30 to TRBJ1-4; 11 positions match TRBD1. The J segment lost 4 bases and the V segment lost 3 bases, leaving 7 bases of the junction unmatched. Germline values: CDR1 GTSNPN, CDR2 SVGIG (reference sequence). This CDR3 is built from 16 residues. The CDR3 sequence is CAWSRTGGRGNEKLFF. As DNA, the CDR3 is TGTGCCTGGAGCAGGACAGGGGGCAGGGGTAATGAAAAACTGTTTTTT.

V gene TRBV7-2 combines with J gene TRBJ2-1; 11 bases agree with TRBD2. This CDR3 is built from 15 residues. J gave up 9 bases and V 2 bases, and 6 bases lay outside the gene matches. CDR1 is SGHTA, CDR2 FQGNSA, per germline. In nucleotides, the CDR3 is TGTGCCAGCAGCTTAAATAGCGGGGGGGCCTCTGAGCAGTTCTTC. It codes for CASSLNSGGASEQFF.